This TCR beta chain was recorded in a study of OX40 agonist ivuxolimab in advanced cancers. Study-wide context: Dose-escalation patients suffered from hepatocellular carcinoma, melanoma, renal cell or head and neck cancer. Whole-study findings and limits: Blood T cells, both CD4+ and CD8+, expanded clonally by week 6 at 0.1 to 3.0 mg/kg. Patients with a partial response at 0.1-3.0 mg/kg had among the lowest clonal expansion.

The germline gives CDR1 KGHSH, CDR2 LQKENI. Deletions cut 1 base from V and 9 bases from J, with 13 bases between. This CDR3 contains 13 residues. Notes on this clone: Its antigen is unidentified.

Clones were sequenced by immunoSEQ multiplex PCR, and TCRdb holds only the in-frame ones, with some missing. The sample has around 80,000 clones, roughly 78% seen once. The sequencing used CD4+ or CD8+ T cells sorted from blood, collected in a trial of the OX40 agonist ivuxolimab. This TCR was recovered from an adult with an advanced solid tumor such as melanoma, head and neck, liver or kidney cancer. The chain combines TRBV18 with TRBJ2-7; D remains ambiguous. The CDR3 DNA reads TGTGCCAGCTCACCACGTGACCGACCCGGGCAGTACTTC. Translation: CASSPRDRPGQYF.